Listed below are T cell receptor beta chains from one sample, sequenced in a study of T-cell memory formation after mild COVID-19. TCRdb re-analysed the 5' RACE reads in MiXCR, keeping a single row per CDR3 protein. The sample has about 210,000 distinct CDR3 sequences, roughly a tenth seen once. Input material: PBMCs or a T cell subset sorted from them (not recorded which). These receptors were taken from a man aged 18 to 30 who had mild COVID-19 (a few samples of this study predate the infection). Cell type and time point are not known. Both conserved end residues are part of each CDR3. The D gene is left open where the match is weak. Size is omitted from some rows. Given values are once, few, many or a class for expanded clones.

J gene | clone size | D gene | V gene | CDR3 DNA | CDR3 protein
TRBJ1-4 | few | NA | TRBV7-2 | TGTGCCAGCAGCTTATTAATCAATGAAAAACTGTTTTTT | CASSLLINEKLFF
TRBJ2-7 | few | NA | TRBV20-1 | TGCAGTGCTAGTGACCACTACGAGCAGTACTTC | CSASDHYEQYF
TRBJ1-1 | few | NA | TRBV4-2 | TGTGCCAGCAGCCAACAAACAGGGAGATGGTCTGAAGCTTTCTTT | CASSQQTGRWSEAFF
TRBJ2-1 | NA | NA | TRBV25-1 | TGTGCCAGTGGGGAGGACAACTCCTACAATGAGCAGTTCTTC | CASGEDNSYNEQFF
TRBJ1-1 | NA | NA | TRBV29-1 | TGCAGAGCGGCGTCGGCTGAAGCTTTCTTT | CRAASAEAFF
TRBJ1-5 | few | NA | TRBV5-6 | TGTGCCAGCAGCTTGAGTTGGGTGGCGCCCCAGCATTTT | CASSLSWVAPQHF
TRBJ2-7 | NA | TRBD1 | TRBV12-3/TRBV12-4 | TGTGCCAGCAGAGGGACAGGGGGCCGCGAGCAGTACTTC | CASRGTGGREQYF
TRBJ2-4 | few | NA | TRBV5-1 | TGCGCCAGCAGCTTGAACGGAGAAAACATTCAGTACTTC | CASSLNGENIQYF
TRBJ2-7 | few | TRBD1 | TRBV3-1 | TGTGCCAGCAGTCGACAGGGATCCTACGAGCAGTACTTC | CASSRQGSYEQYF
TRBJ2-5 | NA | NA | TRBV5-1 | TGCGCCAGCAGCTTGGATGGGGCGCAAGAGACCCAGTACTTC | CASSLDGAQETQYF
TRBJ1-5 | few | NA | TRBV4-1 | TGCGCCAGCAGCCAAGATCCGTCGCAGGGAGGAGGCAATCAGCCCCAGCATTTT | CASSQDPSQGGGNQPQHF
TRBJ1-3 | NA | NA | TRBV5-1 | TGCGCCAGCAGCCTGGACAGATATGGAAACACCATATATTTT | CASSLDRYGNTIYF
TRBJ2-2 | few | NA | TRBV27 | TGTGCCAGCAGTTTATGGCCCCCCGGGGAGCTGTTTTTT | CASSLWPPGELFF
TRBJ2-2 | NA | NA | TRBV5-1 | TGCGCCAGCAGCTTGCCCTCCGCGAACACCGGGGAGCTGTTTTTT | CASSLPSANTGELFF
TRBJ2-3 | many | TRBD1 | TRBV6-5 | TGTGCCAGCAGTCGTGGACAGGGGTACGATACGCAGTATTTT | CASSRGQGYDTQYF
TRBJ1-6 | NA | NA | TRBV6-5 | TGTGCCAGCAGTTTAAGGGGACCCTCCAATTCACCCCTCCACTTT | CASSLRGPSNSPLHF
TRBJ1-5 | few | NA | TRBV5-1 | TGCGCCAGCAGCTTGGGCGAATTTCAGCCCCAGCATTTT | CASSLGEFQPQHF
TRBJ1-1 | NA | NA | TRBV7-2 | TGTGCCAGCAGCCCCTCCCGGAAAGCTTTCTTT | CASSPSRKAFF
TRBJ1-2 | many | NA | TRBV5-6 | TGTGCCAGCAGCTTGGCCCTCGCTAACTATGGCTACACCTTC | CASSLALANYGYTF
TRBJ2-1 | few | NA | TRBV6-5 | TGTGCCAGCAGTTACTCAGGGGGGGCCGGATTTGATGAGCAGTTCTTC | CASSYSGGAGFDEQFF
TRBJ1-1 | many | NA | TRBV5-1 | TGCGCCAGCAGCCCCTGGACGGGGAACACTGAAGCTTTCTTT | CASSPWTGNTEAFF
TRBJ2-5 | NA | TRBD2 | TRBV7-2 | TGTGCCAGCAGCTTACAGCGGGGAGAGGTGGAGACCCAGTACTTC | CASSLQRGEVETQYF
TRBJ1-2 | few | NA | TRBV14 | TGTGCCAGCAGCCAAGTGGGGTACGGCTACACCTTC | CASSQVGYGYTF